This is a list of T cell receptor beta chains from one sample in a study of T cells in Graves' hyperthyroidism and ophthalmopathy. TCRdb used MiXCR to reprocess the multiplex PCR reads, holding one entry per CDR3 protein. Seen here are around 700,000 distinct CDR3 sequences, around 40% observed once, and the top ten hold roughly 30%. The sample consisted of blood. The receptors come from a woman aged 40 to 55 with Graves' hyperthyroidism. CDR3s include the opening cysteine and the closing phenylalanine or tryptophan. The D gene is left open where the match is weak. Only some rows state a clone size, as once, few, many or a class for expanded clones.

V	J	size	D	CDR3	DNA
TRBV10-3	TRBJ2-6	.	TRBD2	CAISGTSGGANVLTF	TGTGCCATCAGTGGGACTAGCGGGGGGGCCAACGTCCTGACTTTC
TRBV7-9	TRBJ2-2	many	.	CASSPQRDTGELFF	TGTGCCAGCAGCCCTCAGCGGGACACCGGGGAGCTGTTTTTT
TRBV4-3	TRBJ1-5	few	.	CASSQKGVGQPQHF	TGCGCCAGCAGCCAAAAGGGGGTCGGACAGCCCCAGCATTTT
TRBV6-2/TRBV6-3	TRBJ1-2	.	TRBD1	CAGGDRNANYGYTF	TGTGCCGGCGGGGACAGGAACGCTAACTATGGCTACACCTTC
TRBV6-6	TRBJ2-7	.	.	CASIGDGFRSEQYF	TGTGCCAGCATTGGTGACGGCTTCAGGAGCGAGCAGTACTTC
TRBV7-2	TRBJ2-5	.	TRBD2	CASSLARTSGGQETQYF	TGTGCCAGCAGCTTAGCCCGGACTAGCGGGGGGCAAGAGACCCAGTACTTC
TRBV6-6	TRBJ1-2	.	.	CASSYADDLYGYTF	TGTGCCAGCAGTTACGCGGACGATCTCTATGGCTACACCTTC
TRBV29-1	TRBJ1-2	.	TRBD1	CSVRETGVYGYTF	TGCAGCGTTCGAGAGACAGGGGTATACGGCTACACCTTC
TRBV2	TRBJ1-6	.	.	CASSEEGGNRSPLHF	TGTGCCAGCAGTGAAGAGGGCGGGAATCGCTCACCCCTCCACTTT
TRBV5-1	TRBJ1-1	.	.	CASSIGAASNTEAFF	TGCGCCAGCAGCATTGGGGCAGCTTCGAACACTGAAGCTTTCTTT
TRBV12-3/TRBV12-4	TRBJ1-1	many	.	CASFPGGGAEAFF	TGTGCCAGCTTCCCCGGGGGTGGGGCTGAAGCTTTCTTT
TRBV19	TRBJ2-7	once	TRBD1	CASNPGQAYYEQYF	TGTGCCAGTAACCCGGGACAGGCCTACTACGAGCAGTACTTC
TRBV5-1	TRBJ1-1	few	.	CASSLETGNFAEAFF	TGCGCCAGCAGCTTGGAAACAGGGAATTTCGCTGAAGCTTTCTTT
TRBV5-1	TRBJ2-7	many	TRBD1	CASSLLSRGEQYF	TGCGCCAGCAGCTTGCTATCCAGGGGGGAGCAGTACTTC
TRBV7-9	TRBJ2-2	.	.	CASSLAQGNTGELFF	TGTGCCAGCAGCTTGGCACAGGGAAACACCGGGGAGCTGTTTTTT
TRBV10-3	TRBJ1-4	.	.	CAISEARLMREKPSF	TGTGCCATCAGTGAGGCCAGGTTAATGAGGGAAAAACCGTCTTTT
TRBV6-1	TRBJ1-2	.	.	CASSENRGGLYYGYTF	TGTGCCAGCAGTGAAAATAGGGGGGGGCTTTATTATGGCTACACCTTC
TRBV27	TRBJ1-1	few	.	CASSLFFGIAAFF	TGTGCCAGCAGTTTATTTTTTGGCATTGCTGCTTTCTTT
TRBV7-9	TRBJ1-1	.	TRBD1	CASRTDRGVTNTEAFF	TGTGCCAGCAGAACGGACAGGGGGGTAACCAACACTGAAGCTTTCTTT
TRBV20-1	TRBJ1-6	few	.	CSARDYGRSSYNSPLHF	TGCAGTGCTAGAGATTATGGCCGAAGCTCCTATAATTCACCCCTCCACTTT
TRBV10-1	TRBJ2-2	.	TRBD1	CAGSENRGFTGELFF	TGCGCCGGCAGTGAGAACAGGGGATTCACCGGGGAGCTGTTTTTT
TRBV2	TRBJ1-1	few	.	CASSEGEGLGGLDTEAFF	TGTGCCAGCAGTGAAGGAGAGGGGTTGGGTGGATTGGACACTGAAGCTTTCTTT
TRBV4-3	TRBJ2-2	few	TRBD2	CASSRGLARWNTGELFF	TGCGCCAGCAGCCGAGGACTAGCGCGGTGGAACACCGGGGAGCTGTTTTTT
TRBV2	TRBJ1-5	many	.	CASSGVGLNSNQPQHF	TGTGCCAGCAGCGGGGTTGGACTTAATAGCAATCAGCCCCAGCATTTT
TRBV28	TRBJ1-2	.	TRBD1	CASYSQGTGGYGGYTF	TGTGCCAGCTATTCCCAGGGGACAGGGGGCTACGGTGGCTACACCTTC
TRBV6-5	TRBJ1-1	many	.	CASSYSSGGTEAFF	TGTGCCAGCAGTTACTCGTCCGGGGGGACTGAAGCTTTCTTT
TRBV10-2	TRBJ2-7	once	TRBD2	CASSESASGAYEQYF	TGCGCCAGCAGTGAGTCGGCTAGCGGGGCCTACGAGCAGTACTTC
TRBV28	TRBJ2-7	.	TRBD1	CASTLAGTGMTYEQYF	TGTGCCAGCACTCTGGCCGGGACAGGGATGACCTACGAGCAGTACTTC
TRBV7-2	TRBJ1-5	.	TRBD1	CASSYRGQGYQPQHF	TGTGCCAGCAGCTACCGGGGACAGGGGTATCAGCCCCAGCATTTT
TRBV7-2	TRBJ1-2	.	TRBD1	CASSSFPQFQDRSPPFGYTF	TGTGCCAGCAGCTCATTCCCGCAGTTTCAGGACAGGTCTCCCCCTTTTGGCTACACCTTC
TRBV7-9	TRBJ2-7	.	.	CASTREGGIDEQYF	TGTGCCAGCACCCGAGAGGGGGGGATCGACGAGCAGTACTTC
TRBV20-1	TRBJ1-1	many	TRBD1	CSAKPRGQQNTEAFF	TGCAGTGCTAAACCCCGGGGACAGCAAAACACTGAAGCTTTCTTT
TRBV24-1	TRBJ2-7	.	.	CATSDFGSTGVDVDF	TGTGCCACCAGTGATTTCGGGTCGACGGGGGTGGACGTCGACTTC
TRBV6-1	TRBJ1-1	few	.	CASNLVGWNTEAFF	TGTGCCAGCAATCTCGTGGGATGGAACACTGAAGCTTTCTTT
TRBV12-3/TRBV12-4	TRBJ2-1	.	.	CASSSGHEQFF	TGTGCCAGCAGTTCAGGGCATGAGCAGTTCTTC
TRBV12-3/TRBV12-4	TRBJ1-2	.	TRBD1	CASSPTPGQGAIGYTF	TGTGCCAGCAGCCCGACTCCGGGACAGGGGGCAATTGGCTACACCTTC